A selection of T cell receptor beta chains follows, all from one sample in a study of blood T cell repertoires in COVID-19. Repertoires were generated with immunoSEQ multiplex PCR, while TCRdb's copy carries only in-frame clones and drops some. Here the sample spans over 200,000 clones, around 86% being singletons. The sample taken for sequencing was PBMCs or T cells enriched from blood (not recorded which). The source of these receptors is a man aged 18 to 30 who had recovered from COVID-19. The conserved cysteine and the conserved F or W are not part of the CDR3 here. Size tells how often a clone was seen (once, few, many) or the class of an expanded clone, and some rows leave it out.

J gene | V gene | clone size | CDR3 protein
TRBJ2-3 | TRBV28 | . | ASSFRGGFTDTQY
TRBJ2-1 | TRBV12-3/TRBV12-4 | . | ASSPRDEQF
TRBJ2-1 | TRBV4-1 | . | ASSQDTGLQSSYNEQF
TRBJ2-2 | TRBV27 | . | ASSFVWETGELF
TRBJ1-4 | TRBV27 | once | ASSLMGGDEKLF
TRBJ1-5 | TRBV21-1 | . | ASSKGRDPDQPQH
TRBJ2-3 | TRBV29-1 | once | SVDRPSGGAVQY
TRBJ2-7 | TRBV7-2 | . | ASSLNRGGNYEQY
TRBJ2-3 | TRBV10-3 | . | AISEVSGVTDTQY
TRBJ1-5 | TRBV6-1 | . | ASSGWGQGRVKPQH
TRBJ1-6 | TRBV5-6 | . | ASSGVDRDRVHLLH
TRBJ1-4 | TRBV4-1 | . | ASSQVPGSWEKLF
TRBJ2-3 | TRBV7-3 | . | ASSLAKLTDTQY
TRBJ1-2 | TRBV4-1 | . | ASSQGGLNYGYT
TRBJ2-7 | TRBV18 | . | ASSPRKGVGEQY
TRBJ2-7 | TRBV10-3 | once | ASTLAGAVEQY
TRBJ1-3 | TRBV19 | few | ASSIVGQGSSGNTIY
TRBJ1-2 | TRBV7-9 | . | ASSLTAGYGYT
TRBJ1-1 | TRBV19 | . | ASSIDGGNTEAF
TRBJ1-5 | TRBV11-1 | . | ASSLEGEQPQH
TRBJ1-2 | TRBV7-8 | . | ASSLGTGANYGYT
TRBJ2-7 | TRBV5-1 | . | ASRRPGGHYEQY
TRBJ2-5 | TRBV6-5 | . | ASHSGSTQY
TRBJ2-1 | TRBV9 | . | ASSGENNEQF
TRBJ1-2 | TRBV20-1 | . | SASTRQGLSHYGYT
TRBJ1-6 | TRBV14 | . | ASSQARVSNSPLH
TRBJ2-3 | TRBV7-2 | . | ASSFSTSDTQY
TRBJ1-2 | TRBV19 | . | ASSLWSGDGYT
TRBJ1-2 | TRBV5-4 | few | ASSEQGTQSYGYT
TRBJ1-2 | TRBV19 | . | ASSIIGGSNSNYGYT
TRBJ1-2 | TRBV7-9 | . | ASSLGQGVVGYGYT
TRBJ2-4 | TRBV5-4 | . | ASSTRTGDGGIQY
TRBJ2-5 | TRBV29-1 | . | SVRGGETQY
TRBJ2-1 | TRBV7-9 | . | ASSDTSGGGNEQF
TRBJ1-1 | TRBV19 | . | ASSIVGVGTEAF
TRBJ2-1 | TRBV4-1 | . | ASSQDLQGYYNEQF
TRBJ1-5 | TRBV28 | . | ASMAQYNQPQH
TRBJ2-2 | TRBV28 | once | ASRLSGRGTGELF
TRBJ2-5 | TRBV6-5 | . | ASLEVQGTRETQY
TRBJ1-5 | TRBV25-1 | . | ASSDARGRQPQH
TRBJ2-2 | TRBV5-1 | . | ASGYRGPNTGELF
TRBJ1-5 | TRBV2 | . | ASKQVNSNQPQH
TRBJ2-1 | TRBV10-2 | . | ASSESGVSGGPYNEQF
TRBJ1-4 | TRBV5-4 | . | ASSSGTGGGGEKLF
TRBJ2-2 | TRBV9 | once | ASSLRETGELF
TRBJ1-2 | TRBV5-1 | once | ASSPDRVADGYT
TRBJ1-6 | TRBV10-3 | . | AIKPADRSLGSPLH
TRBJ1-2 | TRBV2 | . | ASGPTVTEYGYT
TRBJ1-6 | TRBV7-9 | . | ASSLVQGESPLH
TRBJ2-7 | TRBV27 | . | ASSFGDRAYEQY